The sequence of this T cell receptor beta chain was determined in a study of blood T cell repertoires in COVID-19. Looking at the study overall: The United States, Italy and Spain provided the acute and convalescent COVID-19 samples.

V was pared by 3 bases and J by 2 bases, with 12 bases between. The V gene's germline CDR1 is SGHRS and CDR2 YFSETQ. This CDR3 comprises 15 residues. Everyone who took part was roughly 18 to 89 years old, and they came from roughly 25 US areas. TCRdb's copy holds only in-frame clones and misses some; the assay was immunoSEQ multiplex PCR. The data show fewer than 350,000 clones, approximately 91% seen once. This sequence joins TRBV5-1 and TRBJ2-1; possible D gene TRBD1, 6 bases. The specimen was PBMCs or T cells enriched from blood (not recorded which). The receptor was derived from a woman in her thirties or forties with acute COVID-19. CDR3 coding DNA: TGCGCCAGCAGCTACGGACAGCGAACCTACAATGAGCAGTTCTTC. This encodes CASSYGQRTYNEQFF.